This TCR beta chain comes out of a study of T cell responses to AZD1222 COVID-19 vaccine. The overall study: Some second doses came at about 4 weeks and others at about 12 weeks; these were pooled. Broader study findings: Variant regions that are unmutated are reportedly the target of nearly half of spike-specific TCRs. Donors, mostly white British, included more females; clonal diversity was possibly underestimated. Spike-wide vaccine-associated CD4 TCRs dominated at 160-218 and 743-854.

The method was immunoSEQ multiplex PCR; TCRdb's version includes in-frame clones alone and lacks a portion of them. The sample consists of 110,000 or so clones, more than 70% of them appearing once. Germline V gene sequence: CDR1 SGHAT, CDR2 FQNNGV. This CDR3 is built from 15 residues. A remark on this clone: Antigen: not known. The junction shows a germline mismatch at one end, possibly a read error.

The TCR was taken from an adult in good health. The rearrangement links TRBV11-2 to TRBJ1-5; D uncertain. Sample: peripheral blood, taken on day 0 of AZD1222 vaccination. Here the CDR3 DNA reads TGTGCCAGCAGCTTAGAGGCGGTCAGCACTCAGCCCCAGCATTTT. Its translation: CASSLEAVSTQPQHF. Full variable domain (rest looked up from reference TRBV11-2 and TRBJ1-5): EAGVAQSPRYKIIEKRQSVAFWCNPISGHATLYWYQQILGQGPKLLIQFQNNGVVDDSQLPKDRFSAERLKGVDSTLKIQPAKLEDSAVYLCASSLEAVSTQPQHFGDGTRLSIL.